What follows is one T cell receptor (beta chain) and its context. Its cognate antigen has yet to be identified. This entry comes from a study of cytomegalovirus exposure and HLA in healthy donors (dated by TCRdb to 2016 to 2017). For the study in its entirety: An earlier analysis of some 600 of the donors reported about 300 Gb of sequence data and around 120 million unique TCR beta sequences obtained from about 179 million T cells. Donor age, sex, ethnicity and CMV serostatus were compiled alongside the repertoire data. The aim of the study was to test whether cataloging public T cell receptors could identify signatures of past pathogen exposure. The study combined high-throughput TCR immunosequencing, statistical association of individual TCRs with disease status, and machine learning to predict cytomegalovirus infection status. A later genetic analysis took genome-wide SNP genotypes for about three fifths of the 666 donors and used that subset as a discovery cohort. An earlier analysis of 587 of the donors used high-throughput TCR beta sequencing to judge whether each TCR beta V gene segment behaved as functional or pseudogenic. Class I and class II HLA loci were covered by the typing at four-digit resolution. Across approximately 400 genotyped donors of the cohort, an average of approximately 240,000 unique TCR beta nucleotide sequences per donor were sequenced, and roughly a sixth of those sequences were non-productive. Typing coverage varied by locus: roughly 629-640 donors for A, B, C, DRB1 and DQB1; approximately 500 for DQA1; approximately 570 for DPA1; under 490 for DPB1. Approximately 300 gigabases of sequencing data and tens of millions of unique TCR sequences were included in an early release covering around 650 HLA-typed donors. All discovery cohort repertoires had been generated on a single sequencing platform. Of the roughly 400 genotyped donors, approximately 82% fell in the genetic ancestry cluster associated with self-reported Caucasian donors. In a later analysis, previously published TCR beta repertoires from 550 to 700 donors were re-analyzed and high-resolution HLA genotyping was added so that TCR occurrence patterns could be studied. Four to six DR-DQ haplotypes were handled as single units for association and clustering, since linkage in the cohort was strong. In addition to the first cohort of 666 subjects, a separate validation cohort of under 150 different subjects was used. In the later analysis, no new phenotypic data were used to find candidate immune exposures; instead, reliance was placed on TCR beta sequences and their occurrence across donors. The study used immunosequencing to profile the T cell repertoires of around 600 subjects and linked those repertoires to cytomegalovirus serostatus. The paper as a whole reports these results and caveats: The classifier was reported to diagnose cytomegalovirus status with high specificity and sensitivity in both the original cohort and the validation cohort. The 87-base-pair reads could not distinguish some IMGT-functional V segments, including TRBV6-2 and TRBV6-3, so those segments were excluded. HLA typing was unavailable for some donors at each locus, so association tests used only the typed subset. At a false discovery rate of 0.05, a later analysis linked 16,000 or so TCR beta sequences to specific HLA alleles. Correlated functional status among segregating V segments might reflect linkage disequilibrium, but an unknown experimental factor could not be ruled out. In vitro tests confirmed that a few of the cytomegalovirus-associated TCR beta chains recognize cytomegalovirus antigens. The authors suggested that the approach could potentially be generalized to other disease states and immunological phenotypes. When HLA alleles, especially DR and DQ, strongly co-occurred, TCR associations were difficult to assign to individual alleles. In a later analysis, several top co-occurrence clusters were reported to appear linked to parvovirus B19, influenza, CMV and Epstein-Barr virus. This cohort had only TCR beta chains sequenced, and the lack of alpha or paired-chain data limited which features could be detected. In a later analysis, most CMV-associated TCR beta chains were found to appear HLA-restricted, with HLA associations seemingly driven largely by CMV exposure. According to a later genetic analysis, donors in an Asian-associated ancestry cluster had fewer N-insertions in productive TCRs than the approximately 690-donor mean. The earlier analysis of almost 600 of the donors excluded roughly 16 rarely observed V segments, including chromosome 9 orphons, because counts were too low. An association between a missense DCLRE1C variant and V-gene and J-gene trimming of TCR beta chains was found in a later genetic analysis and replicated in an independent cohort. A cluster of highly shared sequence variants was judged likely to represent a technical artifact of the sequencing pipeline. Presence/absence analyses assumed roughly uniform sequencing depth across donors, an assumption that may not hold. A later analysis found that TCR association rates varied across HLA loci, with DRB1 alleles showing the most associated TCRs and HLA-C alleles the fewest. CMV serostatus was the only immune exposure information available for the cohort. The study listed 150 to 200 TCR beta chains as associated with cytomegalovirus. Across donors, most TCR sequences were observed very rarely, whereas some public TCRs were present in many individuals. Broadly in line with IMGT annotations, most TCR beta V segments showed up in productive rearrangements about 87% or about 30% of the time in an earlier analysis of about 500 of the donors. A further reported finding was that TCR beta sequences accurately predicted the HLA-A and HLA-B alleles for most subjects in the first cohort. Compared with equally common non-associated chains, HLA-associated TCR beta chains in a later analysis were more clonally expanded and had lower generation probabilities.

The cohort was made up of about 610 healthy bone marrow donors. All cohort members were sampled while nominally healthy, although unrecorded immune exposures were likely present. The donor was CMV seronegative and was included in the group of approximately 350 seronegative cohort members. Each donor provided a peripheral blood sample, and peripheral blood mononuclear cells were used for TCR beta sequencing. Genomic DNA was extracted from the blood cell samples with the Qiagen DNeasy Blood Extraction Kit. Inclusive of the bounding cysteine and phenylalanine, the CDR3 is 13 residues long. The only DNA kept is the CDR3, 39 bases in frame from the first base. The germline ends are 9 bases apart after V is trimmed by 5 bases and J by 4 bases. Taken from the germline V gene, the CDR1 and CDR2 loops are SGHVS and FNYEAQ. The receptor library was made with the immunoSEQ multiplex PCR assay. A mixture of 60 forward primers for TCR Vbeta segments and 13 reverse primers for TCR Jbeta segments was used in the multiplex PCR. The CDR3 region of rearranged TCR beta genes was amplified from genomic DNA with a multiplex PCR assay. On the Illumina HiSeq System, the amplified TCR beta libraries were sequenced as 87-base-pair reads. The paper's processing steps were these. A later analysis tallied some 79 million unique TCR beta chains across the 666 repertoires, and approximately 9.9 million of those chains were shared by two or more donors. To remove PCR and sequencing errors, raw reads were error-corrected and collapsed into unique sequences using a nearest-neighbor algorithm that merged closely related sequences. To assign V, D and J gene segments, CDR3 sequences were aligned to IMGT reference sequences. For a sequence to be retained, a match of at least six nucleotides to both a V gene segment and a J gene segment was required. A rearrangement was called productive if the CDR3 had no stop codons and remained in frame with V and J, and every other rearrangement was called non-productive. Following IMGT convention, CDR3 was defined as the stretch from the second conserved V-encoded cysteine up to the conserved J-encoded phenylalanine. In an earlier analysis of roughly 610 of the donors, sequences lacking an unambiguous match to a single V gene segment were excluded. An earlier analysis of 500 to 700 of the donors classified V segments as functional when productive rearrangements were above 56.7% and as segregating when the standard deviation between donors was above 5%. A statistical classification framework was developed to diagnose cytomegalovirus status using the catalog of TCR beta chain sequences. In a later analysis, TCR nucleotide sequences were compared against IMGT/GENE-DB human TR gene sequences so that V and J genes could be assigned. Using the TCRdist pipeline, a later analysis assigned CDR3 sequences along with most-parsimonious VDJ recombination scenarios. In a later analysis, each TCR beta chain was defined by its CDR3 amino acid sequence together with its V-gene family, and reads lacking a unique V-gene family were excluded. A later analysis removed over 500 highly shared, low-generation-probability nucleotide sequences to deal with suspected cross-contamination and a sequencing artifact. For each public chain, a later analysis derived a clonal expansion index from normalized ranks of inferred template counts within each repertoire. A later analysis computed generation probabilities with a VDJ recombination model fitted to out-of-frame rearrangements, and checked the results against IGoR. In a later analysis, hypergeometric tests were used to score TCR-TCR, TCR-HLA and TCR-CMV co-occurrence, with a repertoire-size bias correction applied to TCR pairs. To estimate false discovery rates, a later analysis permuted the HLA or CMV assignments 20 times. A later analysis grouped co-occurring TCRs with DBSCAN, adding TCRdist sequence similarity when clustering within HLA-allele-positive subsets. For co-occurrence clustering, repertoires with fewer than 30,000 or more than 120,000 public chains were excluded, along with a handful of repertoires with anomalous nucleotide sharing. This immuneACCESS table, as held by TCRdb, lists in-frame sequences with V and J called but not all clones. Of the missing ones, under half trace to an unresolved V gene in checked studies; the others have no known cause. Clone size and V and J calls were adopted from that table, with D and trimming inferred from the DNA. The sample's table covers about 47,000 clones. The ten largest clones capture about 15% of the sample.

The sequenced material came from PBMCs. The chain uses TRBV7-6 and TRBJ2-1; a tentative D call is TRBD1 (6 bases match). The receptor was isolated from a male donor in good health and CMV-seronegative. The sequenced DNA is TGTGCCAGCAGCAGTGGACAGTACAATGAGCAGTTCTTC. Translated, this gives CASSSGQYNEQFF.